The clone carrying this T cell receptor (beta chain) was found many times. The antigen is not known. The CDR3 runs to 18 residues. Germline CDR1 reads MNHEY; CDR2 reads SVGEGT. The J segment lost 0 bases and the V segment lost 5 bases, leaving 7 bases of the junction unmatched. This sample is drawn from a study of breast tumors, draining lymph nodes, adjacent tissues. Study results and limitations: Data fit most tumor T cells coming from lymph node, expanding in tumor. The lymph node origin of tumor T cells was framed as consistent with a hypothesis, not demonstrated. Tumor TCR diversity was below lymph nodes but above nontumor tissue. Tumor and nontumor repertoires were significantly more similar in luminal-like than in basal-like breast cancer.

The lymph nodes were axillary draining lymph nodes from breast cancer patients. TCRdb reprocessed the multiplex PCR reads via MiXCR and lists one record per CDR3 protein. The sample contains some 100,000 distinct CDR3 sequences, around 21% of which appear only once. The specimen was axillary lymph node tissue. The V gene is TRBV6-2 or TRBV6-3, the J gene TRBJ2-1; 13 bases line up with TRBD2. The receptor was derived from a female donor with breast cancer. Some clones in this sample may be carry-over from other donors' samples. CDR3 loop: CASSTGLAGISSYNEQFF. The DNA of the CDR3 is TGTGCCAGCAGTACGGGACTAGCGGGAATAAGCTCCTACAATGAGCAGTTCTTC.